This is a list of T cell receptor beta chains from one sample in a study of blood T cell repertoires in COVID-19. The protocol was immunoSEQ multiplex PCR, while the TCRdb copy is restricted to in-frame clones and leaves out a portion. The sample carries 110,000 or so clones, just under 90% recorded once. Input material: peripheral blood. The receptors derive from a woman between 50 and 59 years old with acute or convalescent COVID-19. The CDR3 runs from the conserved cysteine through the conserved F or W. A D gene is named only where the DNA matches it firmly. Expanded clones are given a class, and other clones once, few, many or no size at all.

TGTGCCAGCAGTTACCGAGGACTCAACGGGGGCTACACCTTC	CASSYRGLNGGYTF	TRBV6-5	-	TRBJ1-2	-
TGTGCCAGCAGCCGCGGGACAGGGGACACAGATACGCAGTATTTT	CASSRGTGDTDTQYF	TRBV11-2	TRBD1	TRBJ2-3	-
TGTGCCAGCAGCCCAGGGGGGACAGGGGGCCGCGAGCAGTTCTTC	CASSPGGTGGREQFF	TRBV14	TRBD1	TRBJ2-1	once
TGTGCCAGCAGCTTTTCGTCGTTAGGGGGCCGGGCTGGAAACACCATATATTTT	CASSFSSLGGRAGNTIYF	TRBV7-8	TRBD1	TRBJ1-3	-
TGTGCCAGCAGCCCTAACCGGGACTCGGAAAAACTGTTTTTT	CASSPNRDSEKLFF	TRBV3-1/TRBV3-2	-	TRBJ1-4	few
TGTGCCAGCAGTGAGGGACAGGGATGGGGTCAGCCCCAGCATTTT	CASSEGQGWGQPQHF	TRBV6-1	TRBD1	TRBJ1-5	-
TGTGCCAGCAGTTTATCGTGGAAGGTCGGTGGGAGCTCCTACAATGAGCAGTTCTTC	CASSLSWKVGGSSYNEQFF	TRBV27	-	TRBJ2-1	-
TGTGCCAGCAGGGACAGGCTTGTCACCGGGGAGCTGTTTTTT	CASRDRLVTGELFF	TRBV7-9	TRBD1	TRBJ2-2	-
TGCGCCAGCAGCCAAGAGCTAATCCCCACCGGGGAGCTGTTTTTT	CASSQELIPTGELFF	TRBV4-1	-	TRBJ2-2	-
TGTGCTAGTGCCCGTGGCCAGTTAAACACTGAAGCTTTCTTT	CASARGQLNTEAFF	TRBV12-5	-	TRBJ1-1	-
TGTGCCAGCAGTTACACCGGACAGGGTATCAATGAGCAGTTCTTC	CASSYTGQGINEQFF	TRBV6-5	TRBD1	TRBJ2-1	-
TGCGCCAGCAGTGGTGGGACTAAGGAAGATACGCAGTATTTT	CASSGGTKEDTQYF	TRBV10-2	TRBD2	TRBJ2-3	-
TGTGCCAGCAGTTTCTCCGGGACAGTGAGCACAGATACGCAGTATTTT	CASSFSGTVSTDTQYF	TRBV28	TRBD1	TRBJ2-3	-
TGTGCCATCAGTGAGTCTGGGGGCCGGGGGGAGCAGCCCCAGCATTTT	CAISESGGRGEQPQHF	TRBV10-3	-	TRBJ1-5	-
TGTGCCAGTAGTACTTCGGACAGGGAACGGTCACCCCTCCACTTT	CASSTSDRERSPLHF	TRBV19	TRBD1	TRBJ1-6	-
TGTGCCAGCAGCGTAGTTGCAGTGAACACTGAAGCTTTCTTT	CASSVVAVNTEAFF	TRBV9	-	TRBJ1-1	-
TGTGCCAGCAGGGGCCCTAGCGGGAGTCGGTACAATGAGCAGTTCTTC	CASRGPSGSRYNEQFF	TRBV7-2	TRBD2	TRBJ2-1	-
TGTGCCAGCAGTGAACCGGGACTGCCCTACGAGCAGTACTTC	CASSEPGLPYEQYF	TRBV6-1	-	TRBJ2-7	-
TGTGCCAGCAGTCTTTCTGAGACAGGGGGTGAAAAACTGTTTTTT	CASSLSETGGEKLFF	TRBV7-9	TRBD1	TRBJ1-4	-
TGTGCCTGGAGTGTACCCCCGGGAAAGAGGTCCTACGAGCAGTACTTC	CAWSVPPGKRSYEQYF	TRBV30	-	TRBJ2-7	-
TGTGCCAGCAGTTCAAGGGGTCACAATGAGCAGTTCTTC	CASSSRGHNEQFF	TRBV6-5	-	TRBJ2-1	once
TGTGCCAGCAGATCGGGACAGGGAACAGATACGCAGTATTTT	CASRSGQGTDTQYF	TRBV28	TRBD1	TRBJ2-3	-
TGTGCCACCAGTGATCCTAGCTCGGGCGGAGGCGAAAAACTGTTTTTT	CATSDPSSGGGEKLFF	TRBV24-1	-	TRBJ1-4	-
TGTGCCAGCAGCCCCCTTGAAGGACCGTTCGGGAAAGATACGCAGTATTTT	CASSPLEGPFGKDTQYF	TRBV3-1/TRBV3-2	-	TRBJ2-3	-
TGTGCCAGCAGCCCCAGACAGGGAAATAATTCACCCCTCCACTTT	CASSPRQGNNSPLHF	TRBV7-3	TRBD1	TRBJ1-6	-
TGTGCCAGCAGTTACTCCAACCTGCATAGTGAGCAGTTCTTC	CASSYSNLHSEQFF	TRBV6-5	-	TRBJ2-1	-
TGCGCCAGCAGCAGAACTGGTAGCGGGGGGGAACATGAGCAGTTCTTC	CASSRTGSGGEHEQFF	TRBV5-1	TRBD2	TRBJ2-1	-
TGTGCCAGTAGTCCTTACAGGGGGCGAGACGGGGAGCTGTTTTTT	CASSPYRGRDGELFF	TRBV19	TRBD1	TRBJ2-2	-
TGCGCCAGCAGCTCGACTAGCGGCTTATACAATGAGCAGTTCTTC	CASSSTSGLYNEQFF	TRBV5-1	TRBD2	TRBJ2-1	-
TGTGCCAGCAGCGTAGGGGAGAGGCCTTATGGCTACACCTTC	CASSVGERPYGYTF	TRBV9	-	TRBJ1-2	once
TGCAGTGCTAGTCCAACGAATAGCGAGCAGTACTTC	CSASPTNSEQYF	TRBV20-1	-	TRBJ2-7	once
TGTGCCAGTAGTACAGGAGGGAGCGGTGAAAAACTGTTTTTT	CASSTGGSGEKLFF	TRBV19	-	TRBJ1-4	-
TGTGCCAGTAGTATACAGGGGGCCGGCTCCTACGAGCAGTACTTC	CASSIQGAGSYEQYF	TRBV19	TRBD1	TRBJ2-7	-
TGTGCCTGGAGCCCCCGGGACAGGGAAAGTCAGCCCCAGCATTTT	CAWSPRDRESQPQHF	TRBV30	TRBD1	TRBJ1-5	-
TGTGCCAGCAGCGGAGGAACGGAAACGGGACTCTCTAAAGGGGCTGGGGCCAACGTCCTGACTTTC	CASSGGTETGLSKGAGANVLTF	TRBV14	-	TRBJ2-6	-
TGTGCCAGCAGCTTAGGCAGGGGGGCTAACTATGGCTACACCTTC	CASSLGRGANYGYTF	TRBV11-2	TRBD1	TRBJ1-2	-
TGCGCCAGCAGTCAATACAAACCGGGACAGAAAAATTTTCCCAATCAGCCCCAGCATTTT	CASSQYKPGQKNFPNQPQHF	TRBV23-1	TRBD1	TRBJ1-5	-
TGCGCCAGCAGCGTGGGACGGGATTCACCCCTCCACTTT	CASSVGRDSPLHF	TRBV5-1	-	TRBJ1-6	-
TGTGCCAGCAGTACCCCGAGATTTCAAGCTTTCTTT	CASSTPRFQAFF	TRBV28	-	TRBJ1-1	-
TGTGCCAGCTCTTCAGGGGAAACTAGCGGCTACAATGAGCAGTTCTTC	CASSSGETSGYNEQFF	TRBV27	TRBD2	TRBJ2-1	-
TGTGCCAGCAGCCCCCCGGGGACCCAGTACTTC	CASSPPGTQYF	TRBV7-8	-	TRBJ2-5	once
TGTGCCAGCAGCTTGCCGGGACAGGGAAGGACTAATGAAAAACTGTTTTTT	CASSLPGQGRTNEKLFF	TRBV7-8	TRBD1	TRBJ1-4	few
TGTGCCAGCAGTGAATTGGACAGGGCGTACGAGCAGTACTTC	CASSELDRAYEQYF	TRBV6-1	TRBD1	TRBJ2-7	-
TGTGCCAGCAGCCTGGGGCAGGGAGGTGGCTACACCTTC	CASSLGQGGGYTF	TRBV28	-	TRBJ1-2	once
TGTGCCAGCAGCTTGGCCGGGACTAGCGGGGGACTAGGGCAGTATTTT	CASSLAGTSGGLGQYF	TRBV5-4	TRBD2	TRBJ2-3	-
TGTGCCAGCAGCCAAGATCTCCCCACAGGGGAAGGAAACACCATATATTTT	CASSQDLPTGEGNTIYF	TRBV3-1/TRBV3-2	TRBD1	TRBJ1-3	once
TGTGCTAGTGGCTCTACAGGGGTGAACACTGAAGCTTTCTTT	CASGSTGVNTEAFF	TRBV12-5	TRBD1	TRBJ1-1	-
TGTGCCAGCAGTTTCCCATCCCCCAATTCACCCCTCCACTTT	CASSFPSPNSPLHF	TRBV28	-	TRBJ1-6	-
TGTGCCTGGAGCCCAGGACTGAAGGGAGGTAACTATGGCTACACCTTC	CAWSPGLKGGNYGYTF	TRBV30	-	TRBJ1-2	-
TGTGCCAGCAGCACTTTAGCGGAAGAGACCCAGTACTTC	CASSTLAEETQYF	TRBV21-1	-	TRBJ2-5	-
TGTGCCAGCAGCGTAGATGACCGGCAGGGTCTCCTGACCCAGTACTTC	CASSVDDRQGLLTQYF	TRBV9	-	TRBJ2-5	-